Listed here are 22 T cell receptor beta chains from one sample, sequenced in a study of human T cells and chemical hapten exposure. The time point is: patch test 3, about 24 weeks after DPC sensitization. Treatment of the sample: therapeutic diphenylcyclopropenone sensitization with weekly scalp DPC. TCRdb reanalysed the RACE reads using MiXCR and keeps one entry per CDR3 protein. The table records over 75,000 distinct CDR3 sequences, roughly a tenth of them present only once. The input for sequencing was whole blood, taken in connection with sensitization to the hapten diphenylcyclopropenone (DPC). The receptors shown here come from a woman aged 25 to 39 with alopecia areata. Some clones in this sample may be carry-over from other donors' samples.

This clonotype has a handful of counts. The chain recombines TRBV7-2 with TRBJ2-1, with 9 bases aligning to TRBD2. J lost 8 bases, V lost 6 bases, and 14 bases had no gene match. The CDR3 spans 16 residues. Germline loops: CDR1 SGHTA, CDR2 FQGNSA. CDR3 amino acids: CASRLRSGSSRDEQFF. For the CDR3, the DNA is TGTGCCAGCAGGTTACGTAGCGGGAGTAGCCGCGATGAGCAGTTCTTC.

This clonotype was picked up many times. The V call is TRBV7-9, the J call TRBJ2-1; 7 nucleotides align to TRBD2. The CDR3 sequence is 15 residues long. V shed 6 bases and J 6 bases; nucleotides not matched to a gene: 11. From germline, CDR1 is SEHNR and CDR2 FQNEAQ (reference sequence). The CDR3, as DNA: TGTGCCAGCAGACCCTGGGCGGGAGTCTCCAATGAGCAGTTCTTC. Translated: CASRPWAGVSNEQFF.

This clonotype was seen at least ten times. The genes are TRBV18 and TRBJ1-4; TRBD1 agrees at 8 bases. Germline CDR1 KGHSH, CDR2 LQKENI. This CDR3 contains 16 residues. Trimming took 5 bases from V and 3 from J; bases not matched to a gene: 8. The CDR3 loop is CASSSGQGVANEKLFF. In DNA, the CDR3 is TGTGCCAGCTCATCAGGACAGGGAGTGGCTAATGAAAAACTGTTTTTT.

This clonotype was seen once. The rearrangement links TRBV28 to TRBJ2-4; D unclear. V lost 5 bases, J lost 5 bases, and 7 bases lay in between. The germline V gene has CDR1 MDHEN and CDR2 SYDVKM. The CDR3 loop spans 12 amino acids. DNA for the CDR3: TGTGCCAGCAGTAGAGGAGAAAACATTCAGTACTTC. Translation: CASSRGENIQYF.

This clonotype was seen at least ten times. This chain joins TRBV4-3 and TRBJ2-3; either TRBD1 or TRBD2 may supply D (6 bases each). This CDR3 has 17 residues. V dropped 4 bases and J dropped 1 base, with 18 bases sitting between them. Germline V gene lookup returns CDR1 LGHNA and CDR2 YSLEER. The CDR3 loop is CASSPRRGEEGTDTQYF. The CDR3 DNA is TGCGCCAGCAGCCCCCGAAGGGGGGAGGAAGGCACAGATACGCAGTATTTT.

This clonotype occurred many times. This sequence joins TRBV7-9 and TRBJ2-1; perhaps TRBD2 as D (6 bases). The V gene's germline CDR1 is SEHNR and CDR2 FQNEAQ (reference sequence). This CDR3 is built from 13 residues. V lost 5 bases and J 8 bases, leaving 13 bases between the germline ends. The CDR3 DNA is TGTGCCAGCAGCAACCGGGACTTCGATGAGCAGTTCTTC. Translation gives CASSNRDFDEQFF.

The chain employs TRBV7-2 and TRBJ1-5; 7 bases are a match to TRBD1. The germline V gene encodes CDR1 SGHTA and CDR2 FQGNSA. V shed 6 bases and J 4 bases; nucleotides not matched to a gene: 15. This CDR3 region has 17 residues. CDR3 sequence reads: CASSPRSGQARNQPQHF. The CDR3 DNA sequence: TGTGCCAGCAGTCCCCGCTCCGGACAGGCGAGGAATCAGCCCCAGCATTTT.

The chain joins TRBV7-2 to TRBJ1-1, with D unclear. Germline assignment: CDR1 SGHTA and CDR2 FQGNSA. V lost 5 bases, J lost 8 bases, and 12 bases lay in between. The CDR3 sequence is 12 residues long. Here the CDR3 reads CASSQLEPEAFF. The CDR3 region has the DNA TGTGCCAGCAGCCAGCTTGAGCCCGAAGCTTTCTTT. The variable domain in full, completed from reference TRBV7-2 and TRBJ1-1, reads GAGVSQSPSNKVTEKGKDVELRCDPISGHTALYWYRQSLGQGLEFLIYFQGNSAPDKSGLPSDRFSAERTGGSVSTLTIQRTQQEDSAVYLCASSQLEPEAFFGQGTRLTVV.

This clonotype was found many times. This chain connects TRBV20-1 to TRBJ2-2; 9 nucleotides align to TRBD2. Germline loops: CDR1 DFQATT, CDR2 SNEGSKA (reference sequence). CDR3 length: 15 amino acids. The J segment lost 6 bases and the V segment lost 6 bases, leaving 11 bases of the junction unmatched. DNA of the CDR3: TGCAGTGCCCAAGCGGCGGGAGGGCCCGCCGGGGAGCTGTTTTTT. Translated, it gives CSAQAAGGPAGELFF.

This clonotype appeared once. This may arise from a read error, as a much more abundant clone is one base away. The chain has TRBV5-4 and TRBJ1-1; TRBD1 aligns across 8 bases. The CDR3 contains 17 residues. From germline, CDR1 is SGHNT and CDR2 YYREEE (reference sequence). The CDR3 spells CDSSLDNWDRLNTEAFF. CDR3 bases: TGTGACAGCAGCTTGGATAATTGGGACAGGTTGAACACTGAAGCTTTCTTT.

The sample holds a few counts of this clonotype. The CDR3 DNA is TGTGCCAGCAGCAGAGACCCACTAGCGGCCTCCTACGAGCAGTACGTC. Translating it yields CASSRDPLAASYEQYV. J is TRBJ2-7 and V is TRBV9, with 8 bases lining up with TRBD2. The CDR3 sequence is 16 residues long. V was clipped by 4 bases and J by 0 bases; unmatched bases: 9. Germline assignment: CDR1 SGDLS and CDR2 YYNGEE.

The table lists this clonotype with a few counts. V gene TRBV10-3 combines with J gene TRBJ2-1, with 7 bases matching TRBD1. The CDR3 length is 13 residues. Germline CDR1 and CDR2: ENHRY and SYGVKD. V lost 6 bases and J lost 6; bases outside the gene matches: 5. CDR3 nucleotide sequence: TGTGCCATCAGCGAAACAGGGGTCAATGAGCAGTTCTTC. Its protein is CAISETGVNEQFF.

The rearrangement uses TRBV20-1 and TRBJ1-1, with D tentatively TRBD1 (5 bases). V was shortened by 6 bases and J by 7 bases, with 15 bases between the two germline ends. This CDR3 has 12 residues. CDR1 DFQATT and CDR2 SNEGSKA come from the germline V gene (reference sequence). The CDR3 nucleotides are TGCAGTGCCGGGGGGGACGGTCTTGAAGCTTTCTTT. This sequence encodes CSAGGDGLEAFF.

There are many counts of this clonotype. The chain recombines TRBV20-1 with TRBJ1-1, with a possible D match to TRBD1 (5 bases). Trimming shortened V by 2 bases and J by 4 bases, and 14 bases separated the two germline ends. This CDR3 has 14 residues. Germline V lookup: CDR1 DFQATT, CDR2 SNEGSKA (reference sequence). The CDR3 protein is CSARRGAEGTEAFF. The CDR3 DNA follows: TGCAGTGCTAGAAGGGGTGCGGAGGGCACTGAAGCTTTCTTT.

This clonotype was observed a few times. The chain joins TRBV7-2 to TRBJ2-7; TRBD1 might be the D (6 bases). The germline V gene encodes CDR1 SGHTA and CDR2 FQGNSA. The CDR3 has 15 amino acids. V was cut by 5 bases and J by 2 bases, with 16 bases left in between. The DNA of the CDR3 is TGTGCCAGCAGCACTGGACAGTTAGGGACCTACGAGCAGTACTTC. Its protein is CASSTGQLGTYEQYF.

Comments on this clonotype: It may be a read error: a sequence one base away is much more abundant. The rearrangement links TRBV7-2 to TRBJ2-3, with 7 bases matching TRBD2. Germline-derived CDR1 and CDR2 are SGHTA and FQGNSA. This CDR3 contains 11 residues. The CDR3 DNA sequence: TGTGCCAGCAGCGTGGGGAGGGGCCCGTGTTTT. Its translation: CASSVGRGPCF. The full variable domain, rest sourced from reference TRBV7-2 and TRBJ2-3, is GAGVSQSPSNKVTEKGKDVELRCDPISGHTALYWYRQSLGQGLEFLIYFQGNSAPDKSGLPSDRFSAERTGGSVSTLTIQRTQQEDSAVYLCASSVGRGPCFGPGTRLTVL.

This clonotype was found a few times. The chain recombines TRBV12-3 or TRBV12-4 with TRBJ2-1; TRBD1 matches 7 bases. The CDR3 runs 15 residues. V shed 6 bases and J 2 bases; nucleotides not matched to a gene: 7. The chain's CDR3 is CASRRRDSTYNEQFF. Written as DNA, the CDR3 is TGTGCCAGCAGGCGCCGGGACAGCACCTACAATGAGCAGTTCTTC.

This clonotype was observed at least ten times. The rearrangement links TRBV5-1 to TRBJ1-1; D remains unclear. V lost 1 base and J 1 base, leaving 8 bases between the germline ends. Per germline, CDR1 SGHRS and CDR2 YFSETQ. This CDR3 has 14 residues. Here the CDR3 DNA reads TGCGCCAGCAGCTTGTCACCTGGGAACACTGAAGCTTTCTTT. This encodes CASSLSPGNTEAFF. Drawing the rest from reference TRBV5-1 and TRBJ1-1, the complete variable domain is KAGVTQTPRYLIKTRGQQVTLSCSPISGHRSVSWYQQTPGQGLQFLFEYFSETQRNKGNFPGRFSGRQFSNSRSEMNVSTLELGDSALYLCASSLSPGNTEAFFGQGTRLTVV.

This clonotype has more than one count but fewer than ten. The chain links TRBV24-1 to TRBJ1-1; D unresolved. CDR1 and CDR2 from the germline V gene are KGHDR and SFDVKD. The CDR3 totals 12 residues. V lost 5 bases and J 1 base, leaving 4 bases between the germline ends. This CDR3 is CATSAKNTEAFF. CDR3 nucleotide sequence: TGTGCCACCAGTGCAAAGAACACTGAAGCTTTCTTT.

This clonotype was picked up a small number of times. This sequence joins TRBV5-8 and TRBJ2-2, with D possibly called TRBD1 or TRBD2 (7 bases each). CDR3 size: 18 residues. Looked up from germline, CDR1 is SGHTS and CDR2 is YDEGEE. Trimming stripped 4 bases from V and 4 bases from J, with 23 bases between. The CDR3 here is CASSRQGGKGMRTGELFF. The CDR3 region has the DNA TGTGCCAGCAGCCGCCAGGGGGGGAAGGGTATGCGCACCGGGGAGCTGTTTTTT. The complete variable domain, with remaining parts taken from reference TRBV5-8 and TRBJ2-2, reads EAGVTQSPTHLIKTRGQQATLRCSPISGHTSVYWYQQALGLGLQFLLWYDEGEERNRGNFPPRFSGRQFPNYSSELNVNALELEDSALYLCASSRQGGKGMRTGELFFGEGSRLTVL.

This clonotype has at least ten counts. The V gene is TRBV4-1, the J gene TRBJ1-5, with TRBD1 matching over 8 bases. Trimming cost V 1 base and J 6 bases; bases outside gene matches: 5. Germline CDR1 MGHRA, CDR2 YSYEKL. This CDR3 spans 15 amino acids. CDR3 loop: CASSQGQGFAQPQHF. CDR3 nucleotide sequence: TGCGCCAGCAGCCAAGGACAGGGGTTTGCTCAGCCCCAGCATTTT.

Note on this clonotype: This sequence may be a read error, since a much larger clone differs from it by one base. The chain combines TRBV5-4 with TRBJ1-2; 8 positions match TRBD1. CDR3 length: 18 residues. Germline CDR1 and CDR2: SGHNT and YYREEE (reference sequence). Losses at the gene ends were 6 bases for V and 0 bases for J; bases not matched to a gene: 16. The CDR3 sequence is CASTTLLGQERTNYGYTF. CDR3 coding DNA: TGTGCCAGCACCACCTTGCTGGGACAGGAAAGGACTAACTATGGCTACACCTTC.